The 8 T cell receptor beta chains below were found in one sample sequenced in a study of blood T cell repertoires in COVID-19. Some clones are missing from TCRdb's copy, which holds only in-frame ones; the method was immunoSEQ multiplex PCR. The data show about 180,000 clones, approximately 84% seen once. The material sequenced was PBMCs or T cells enriched from blood (not recorded which). The receptors come from a human donor with acute COVID-19. The donor label of this sample is uncertain.

The chain has TRBV28 and TRBJ1-3; D might be TRBD1 (6 bases). V was pared by 6 bases and J by 3 bases, with 18 bases between. CDR1 and CDR2 from the germline V gene are MDHEN and SYDVKM. The CDR3 covers 16 residues. The CDR3 is CASSPAGGHSGNTIYF. In DNA form, the CDR3 reads TGTGCCAGCAGCCCCGCTGGGGGACACAGTGGAAACACCATATATTTT.

V and J are TRBV7-3 and TRBJ2-3, with TRBD2 matching 7 bases. The V gene end was trimmed by 5 bases and the J gene end by 2 bases; junction bases not matched to a gene: 4. The CDR3 spans 14 residues. Germline V CDR1 and CDR2: SGHTA, FQGTGA. DNA for the CDR3: TGTGCCAGCAGCCTCAGCGGGGTCACAGATACGCAGTATTTT. Protein: CASSLSGVTDTQYF.

This chain connects TRBV6-1 to TRBJ1-2; D remains unclear. The germline gives CDR1 MNHNS, CDR2 SASEGT. The CDR3 spans 14 residues. The V end lost 1 base, the J end lost 5 bases, and 11 bases lay between the germline ends. CDR3 DNA: TGTGCCAGCAGTGAAGGGCTTGGGCAGTATGGCTACACCTTC. Translating gives CASSEGLGQYGYTF.

The CDR3 is CASSLEISRTGPTDTQYF. DNA of the CDR3: TGTGCCAGCAGCTTAGAGATTTCCAGGACAGGTCCCACCGATACGCAGTATTTT. The chain couples TRBV11-2 to TRBJ2-3, with 7 bases identical to TRBD1. Germline V gene sequence: CDR1 SGHAT, CDR2 FQNNGV. The V and J ends lost 0 bases and 6 bases, in that order; junction bases with no gene match: 15. The CDR3 sequence is 18 residues long.

This chain links TRBV1 with TRBJ2-5; the table's D gene call, TRBD2, was not cross checked with the DNA. TRBV1 is noted as a pseudogene. The CDR3 runs to 14 residues. As DNA, the CDR3 is TGCACCAGCAGCCCGACTAGCGGCCAAGAGACCCAGTACTTC. Residues: CTSSPTSGQETQYF.

The V and J genes are TRBV11-2 and TRBJ1-1, with a tentative D call TRBD1 (5 bases). Looked up from germline, CDR1 is SGHAT and CDR2 is FQNNGV. The CDR3 is 14 amino acids. Trimming left V 2 bases short and J 5 bases short, with 12 bases between. CDR3 sequence reads: CASSLWRGRTEAFF. The CDR3 nucleotides read TGTGCCAGCAGCTTATGGAGGGGCCGGACTGAAGCTTTCTTT.

In its sample, this clone was seen a few times. CDR3 residues: CAISEDRDLFGYTF. As DNA, the CDR3 is TGTGCCATCAGTGAGGACAGGGACCTCTTCGGCTACACCTTC. The chain combines TRBV10-3 with TRBJ1-2, with 7 bases identical to TRBD1. This CDR3 region has 14 residues. The V segment lost 2 bases and the J segment 8 bases; nucleotides outside the gene matches: 8. CDR1 and CDR2 (germline): ENHRY, SYGVKD.

This chain uses TRBV5-8 with TRBJ1-1; maybe TRBD1 (5 bases). V was pared by 5 bases and J by 1 base, with 15 bases between. The CDR3 is made up of 15 amino acids. Germline lookup yields CDR1 SGHTS and CDR2 YDEGEE. Here the CDR3 DNA reads TGTGCCAGCAGGCTGGGGGGAGGTCCGAACACTGAAGCTTTCTTT. Translated: CASRLGGGPNTEAFF.